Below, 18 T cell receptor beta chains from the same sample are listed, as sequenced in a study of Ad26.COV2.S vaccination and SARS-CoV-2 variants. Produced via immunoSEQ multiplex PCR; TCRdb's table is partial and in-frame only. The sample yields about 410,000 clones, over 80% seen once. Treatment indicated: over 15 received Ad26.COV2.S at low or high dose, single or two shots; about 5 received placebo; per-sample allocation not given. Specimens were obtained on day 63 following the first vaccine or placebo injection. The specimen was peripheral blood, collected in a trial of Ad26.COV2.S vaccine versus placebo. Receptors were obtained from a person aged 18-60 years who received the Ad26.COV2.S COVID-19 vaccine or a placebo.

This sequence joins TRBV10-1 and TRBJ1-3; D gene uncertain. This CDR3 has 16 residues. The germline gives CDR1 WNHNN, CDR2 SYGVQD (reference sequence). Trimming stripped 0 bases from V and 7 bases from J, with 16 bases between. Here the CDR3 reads CASSESRGRQVNTIYF. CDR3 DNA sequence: TGCGCCAGCAGTGAGTCGCGCGGCAGGCAGGTGAACACCATATATTTT.

The DNA for the CDR3 is TGCGCCAGCAGCTTCCAACAGCCAGGCTCTGGGGCCAACGTCCTGACTTTC. Amino acids: CASSFQQPGSGANVLTF. V is TRBV5-1 and J is TRBJ2-6, with D hard to call. Germline CDR1 reads SGHRS; CDR2 reads YFSETQ. This CDR3 has 17 amino acids. V shed 2 bases and J shed 0 bases, with 12 bases lying between them. The whole variable domain, filled in from reference TRBV5-1 and TRBJ2-6, reads KAGVTQTPRYLIKTRGQQVTLSCSPISGHRSVSWYQQTPGQGLQFLFEYFSETQRNKGNFPGRFSGRQFSNSRSEMNVSTLELGDSALYLCASSFQQPGSGANVLTFGAGSRLTVL.

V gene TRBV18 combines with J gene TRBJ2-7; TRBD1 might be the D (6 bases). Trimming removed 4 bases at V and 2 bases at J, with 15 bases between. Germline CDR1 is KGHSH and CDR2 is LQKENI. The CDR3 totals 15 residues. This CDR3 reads CASSRRSGEPYEQYF. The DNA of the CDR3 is TGTGCCAGCTCACGCAGGTCAGGGGAACCCTACGAGCAGTACTTC.

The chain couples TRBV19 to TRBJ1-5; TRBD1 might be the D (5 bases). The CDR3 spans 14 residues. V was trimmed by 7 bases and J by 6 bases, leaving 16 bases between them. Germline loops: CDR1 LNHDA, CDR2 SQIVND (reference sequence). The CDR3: CASNEGAFGQPQHF. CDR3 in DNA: TGTGCCAGTAACGAAGGGGCTTTCGGTCAGCCCCAGCATTTT.

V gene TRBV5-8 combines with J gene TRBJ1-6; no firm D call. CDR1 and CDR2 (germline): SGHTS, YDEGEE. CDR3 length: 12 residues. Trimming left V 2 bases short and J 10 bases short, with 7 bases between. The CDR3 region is CASSFGGSPLHF. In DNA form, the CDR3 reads TGTGCCAGCAGCTTCGGTGGGTCACCCCTCCACTTT.

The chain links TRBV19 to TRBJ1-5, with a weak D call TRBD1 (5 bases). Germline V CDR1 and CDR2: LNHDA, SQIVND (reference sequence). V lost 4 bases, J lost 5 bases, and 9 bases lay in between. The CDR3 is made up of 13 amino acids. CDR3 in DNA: TGTGCCAGTAGTAAGGGGCCAGATCAGCCCCAGCATTTT. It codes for CASSKGPDQPQHF.

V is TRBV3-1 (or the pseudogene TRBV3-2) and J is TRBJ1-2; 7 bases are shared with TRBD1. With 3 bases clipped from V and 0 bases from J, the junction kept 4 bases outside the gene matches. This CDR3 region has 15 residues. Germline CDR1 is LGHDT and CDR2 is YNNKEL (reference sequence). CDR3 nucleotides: TGTGCCAGCAGCCAGGGGACAGACGCTAACTATGGCTACACCTTC. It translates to CASSQGTDANYGYTF.

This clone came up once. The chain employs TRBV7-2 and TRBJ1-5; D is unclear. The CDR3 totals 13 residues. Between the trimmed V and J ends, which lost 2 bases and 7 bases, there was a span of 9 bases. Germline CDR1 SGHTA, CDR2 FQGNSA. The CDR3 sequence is CASSLISHQPQHF. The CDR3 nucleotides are TGTGCCAGCAGCTTAATCTCGCACCAGCCCCAGCATTTT.

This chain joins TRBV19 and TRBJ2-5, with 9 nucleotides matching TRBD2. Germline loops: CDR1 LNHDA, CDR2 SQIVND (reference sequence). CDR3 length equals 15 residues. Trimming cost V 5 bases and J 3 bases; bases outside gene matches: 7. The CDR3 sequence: CASSPRGGLEETQYF. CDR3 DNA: TGTGCCAGTAGTCCGCGGGGGGGCTTAGAAGAGACCCAGTACTTC.

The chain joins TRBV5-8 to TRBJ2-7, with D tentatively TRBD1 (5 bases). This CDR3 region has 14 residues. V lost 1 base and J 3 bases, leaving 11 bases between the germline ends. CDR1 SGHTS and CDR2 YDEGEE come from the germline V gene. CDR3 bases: TGTGCCAGCAGCTTGCAGGGTCCCTACTACGAGCAGTACTTC. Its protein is CASSLQGPYYEQYF.

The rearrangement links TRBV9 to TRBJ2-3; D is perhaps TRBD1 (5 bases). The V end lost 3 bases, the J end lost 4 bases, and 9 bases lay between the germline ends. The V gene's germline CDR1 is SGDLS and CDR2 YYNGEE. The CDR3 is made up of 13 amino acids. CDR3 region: CASSARVSDTQYF. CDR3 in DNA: TGTGCCAGCAGCGCCAGGGTATCAGATACGCAGTATTTT.

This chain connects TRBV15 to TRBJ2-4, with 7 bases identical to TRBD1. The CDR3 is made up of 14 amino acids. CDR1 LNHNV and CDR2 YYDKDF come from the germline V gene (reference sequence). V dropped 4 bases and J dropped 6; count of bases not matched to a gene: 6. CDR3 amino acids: CATSMRGQGNIQYF. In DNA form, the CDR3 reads TGTGCCACCAGCATGAGGGGGCAGGGAAACATTCAGTACTTC.

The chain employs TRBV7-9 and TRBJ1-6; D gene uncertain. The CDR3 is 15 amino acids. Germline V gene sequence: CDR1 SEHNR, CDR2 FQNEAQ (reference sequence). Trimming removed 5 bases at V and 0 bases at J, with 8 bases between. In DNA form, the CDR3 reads TGTGCCAGCAGCACGAGACCCTCCTATAATTCACCCCTCCACTTT. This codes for CASSTRPSYNSPLHF.

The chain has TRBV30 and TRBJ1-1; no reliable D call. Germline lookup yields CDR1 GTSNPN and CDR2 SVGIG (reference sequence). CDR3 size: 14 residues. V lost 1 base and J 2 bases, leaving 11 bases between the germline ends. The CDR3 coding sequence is TGTGCCTGGAGTGGGCTAACAGCTAACACTGAAGCTTTCTTT. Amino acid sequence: CAWSGLTANTEAFF.

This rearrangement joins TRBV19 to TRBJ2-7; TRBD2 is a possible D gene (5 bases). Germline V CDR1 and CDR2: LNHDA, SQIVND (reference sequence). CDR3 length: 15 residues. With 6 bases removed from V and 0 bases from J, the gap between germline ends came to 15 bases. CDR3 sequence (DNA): TGTGCCAGTAGGGCGGCCGGACTGGCCTCCTACGAGCAGTACTTC. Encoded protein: CASRAAGLASYEQYF. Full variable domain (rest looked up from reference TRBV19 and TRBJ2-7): DGGITQSPKYLFRKEGQNVTLSCEQNLNHDAMYWYRQDPGQGLRLIYYSQIVNDFQKGDIAEGYSVSREKKESFPLTVTSAQKNPTAFYLCASRAAGLASYEQYFGPGTRLTVT.

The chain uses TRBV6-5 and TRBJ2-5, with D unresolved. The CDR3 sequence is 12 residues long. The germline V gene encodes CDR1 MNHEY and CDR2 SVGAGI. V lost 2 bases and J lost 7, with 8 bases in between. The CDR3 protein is CASSYGSGTQYF. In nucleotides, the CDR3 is TGTGCCAGCAGTTACGGGTCTGGGACCCAGTACTTC.

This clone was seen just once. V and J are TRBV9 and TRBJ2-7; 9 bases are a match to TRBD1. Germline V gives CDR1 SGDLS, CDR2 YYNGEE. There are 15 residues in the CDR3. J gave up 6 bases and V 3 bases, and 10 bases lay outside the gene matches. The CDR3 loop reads CASSGGTGPLSEQYF. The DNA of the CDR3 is TGTGCCAGCAGCGGGGGGACAGGGCCTTTGAGCGAGCAGTACTTC. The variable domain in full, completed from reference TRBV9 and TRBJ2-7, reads DSGVTQTPKHLITATGQRVTLRCSPRSGDLSVYWYQQSLDQGLQFLIQYYNGEERAKGNILERFSAQQFPDLHSELNLSSLELGDSALYFCASSGGTGPLSEQYFGPGTRLTVT.

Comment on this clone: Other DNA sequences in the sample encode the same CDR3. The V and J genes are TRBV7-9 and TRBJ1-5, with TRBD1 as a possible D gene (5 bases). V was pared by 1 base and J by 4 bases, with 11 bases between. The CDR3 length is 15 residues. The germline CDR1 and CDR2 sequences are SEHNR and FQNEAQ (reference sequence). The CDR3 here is CASSLVAGSNQPQHF. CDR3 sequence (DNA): TGTGCCAGCAGCTTAGTAGCAGGGTCTAATCAGCCCCAGCATTTT.